This TCR beta chain emerged from a study of OX40 agonist ivuxolimab in advanced cancers. Study outcomes and limitations: Which antigen the expanded peripheral T cells recognized is unknown. Among patients with partial responses at 0.1-3.0 mg/kg, clonal expansion was among the lowest. Fewer expanded clones were found on average in CD4+ than in CD8+ T cells.

The method was immunoSEQ multiplex PCR; TCRdb's version includes in-frame clones alone and lacks a portion of them. The sample holds tens of thousands of clones; roughly 87% are singletons and the top ten take around 3.5%. CDR1 is SEHNR and CDR2 is FQNEAQ in the germline V gene (reference sequence). The CDR3 has 14 amino acids. Trimming took 2 bases from V and 1 from J, leaving 7 bases between them. With regard to this clone: Its specificity is not known.

Patients had blood sampled at baseline and again on cycle 4 day 1 and cycle 7 day 1. This rearrangement joins TRBV7-9 to TRBJ2-3, with D possibly being TRBD1 (5 bases). The sequence derives from an adult with an advanced solid tumor such as melanoma, head and neck, liver or kidney cancer. Sample: CD4+ or CD8+ T cells sorted from blood, taken in a trial of the OX40 agonist ivuxolimab. For the CDR3, the DNA is TGTGCCAGCAGCTTAATACAGGGCACAGATACGCAGTATTTT. This encodes CASSLIQGTDTQYF.